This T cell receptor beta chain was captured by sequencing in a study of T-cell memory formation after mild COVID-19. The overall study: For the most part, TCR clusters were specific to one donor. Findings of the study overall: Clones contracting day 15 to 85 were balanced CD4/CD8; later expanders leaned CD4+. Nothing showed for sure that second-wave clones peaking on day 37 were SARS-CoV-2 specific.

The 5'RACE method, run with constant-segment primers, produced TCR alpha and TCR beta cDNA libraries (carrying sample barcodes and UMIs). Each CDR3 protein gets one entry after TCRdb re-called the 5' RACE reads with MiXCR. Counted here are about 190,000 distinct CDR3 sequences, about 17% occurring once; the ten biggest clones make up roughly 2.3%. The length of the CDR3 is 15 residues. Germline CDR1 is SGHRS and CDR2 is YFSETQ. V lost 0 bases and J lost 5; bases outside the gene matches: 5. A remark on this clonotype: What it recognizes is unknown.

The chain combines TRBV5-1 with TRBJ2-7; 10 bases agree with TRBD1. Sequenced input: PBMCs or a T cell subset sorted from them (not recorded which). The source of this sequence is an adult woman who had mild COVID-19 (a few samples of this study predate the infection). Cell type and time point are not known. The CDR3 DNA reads TGCGCCAGCAGCTTGGCGTCCGGGACAGGGGACGAGCAGTACTTC. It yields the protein CASSLASGTGDEQYF.